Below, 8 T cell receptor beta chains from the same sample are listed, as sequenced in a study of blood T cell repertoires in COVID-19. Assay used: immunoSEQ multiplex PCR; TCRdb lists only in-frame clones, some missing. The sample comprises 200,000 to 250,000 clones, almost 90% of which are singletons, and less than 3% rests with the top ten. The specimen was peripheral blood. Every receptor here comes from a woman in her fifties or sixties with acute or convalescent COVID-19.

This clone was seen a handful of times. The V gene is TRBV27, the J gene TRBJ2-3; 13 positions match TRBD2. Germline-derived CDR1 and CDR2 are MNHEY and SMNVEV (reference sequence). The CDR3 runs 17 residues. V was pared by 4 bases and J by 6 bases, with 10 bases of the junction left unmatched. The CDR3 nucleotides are TGTGCCAGCAGTTCAAGAAGACTAGCGGGGGGTGGGGATACGCAGTATTTT. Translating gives CASSSRRLAGGGDTQYF.

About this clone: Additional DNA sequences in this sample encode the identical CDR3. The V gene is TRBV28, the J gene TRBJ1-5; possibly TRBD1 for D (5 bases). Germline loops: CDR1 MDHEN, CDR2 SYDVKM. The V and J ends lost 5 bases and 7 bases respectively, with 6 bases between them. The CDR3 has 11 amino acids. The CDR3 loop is CASSPGQPQHF. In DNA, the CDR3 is TGTGCCAGCAGTCCAGGGCAGCCCCAGCATTTT.

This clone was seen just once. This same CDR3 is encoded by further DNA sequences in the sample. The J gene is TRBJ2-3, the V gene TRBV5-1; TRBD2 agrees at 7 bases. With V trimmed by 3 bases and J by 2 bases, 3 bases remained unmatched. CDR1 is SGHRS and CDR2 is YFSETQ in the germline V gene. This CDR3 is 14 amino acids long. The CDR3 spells CASSSGLLTDTQYF. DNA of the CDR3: TGCGCCAGCAGCTCGGGACTACTCACAGATACGCAGTATTTT.

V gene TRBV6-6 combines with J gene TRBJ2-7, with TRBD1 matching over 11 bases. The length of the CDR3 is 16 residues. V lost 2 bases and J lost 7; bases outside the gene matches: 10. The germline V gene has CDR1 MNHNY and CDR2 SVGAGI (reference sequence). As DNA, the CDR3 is TGTGCCAGCAGTTACCCCCTAGGACAGGGGGCCAGTGAGCAGTACTTC. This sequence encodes CASSYPLGQGASEQYF.

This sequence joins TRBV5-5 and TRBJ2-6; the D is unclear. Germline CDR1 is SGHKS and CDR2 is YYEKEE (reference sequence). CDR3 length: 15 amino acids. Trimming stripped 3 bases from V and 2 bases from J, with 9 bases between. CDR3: CASSSVVPGANVLTF. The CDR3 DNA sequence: TGTGCCAGCAGCTCCGTTGTCCCTGGGGCCAACGTCCTGACTTTC.

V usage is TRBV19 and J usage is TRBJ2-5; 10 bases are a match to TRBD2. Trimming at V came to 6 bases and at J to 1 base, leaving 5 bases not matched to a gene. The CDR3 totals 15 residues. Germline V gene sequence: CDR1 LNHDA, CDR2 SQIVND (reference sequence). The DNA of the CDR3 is TGTGCCAGTAGAAGATCTAGCGGGGGCCAAGAGACCCAGTACTTC. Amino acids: CASRRSSGGQETQYF.

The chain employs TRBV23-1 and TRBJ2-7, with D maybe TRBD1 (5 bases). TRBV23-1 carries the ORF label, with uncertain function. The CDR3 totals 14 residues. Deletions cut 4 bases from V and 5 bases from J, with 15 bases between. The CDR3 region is CASSLRVNFDEQYF. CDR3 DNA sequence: TGCGCCAGCAGTCTCAGGGTAAATTTTGACGAGCAGTACTTC.

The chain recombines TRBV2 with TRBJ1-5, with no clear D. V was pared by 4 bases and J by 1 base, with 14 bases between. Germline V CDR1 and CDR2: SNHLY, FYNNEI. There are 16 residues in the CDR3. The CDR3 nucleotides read TGTGCCAGCAGTGCCCAGATTGCTCAGAGCAATCAGCCCCAGCATTTT. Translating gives CASSAQIAQSNQPQHF.